The T cell receptor (beta chain) under discussion was sequenced for a study of blood T cell repertoires in COVID-19. Authors' methods: Reference gene primer amplification gave nucleated cell count estimates. TCRdb's table, derived via immunoSEQ multiplex PCR, lists solely in-frame clones and lacks some. The DNA gave D and trimming, while V, J and clone size come from that table. The table has 120,000 to 150,000 clones, roughly 80% seen once. Adults between roughly 18 and 89 years of age took part from under 30 US areas. With 5 bases clipped from V and 5 bases from J, the junction kept 9 bases outside the gene matches. The CDR3 has 16 residues. Looked up from germline, CDR1 is SGHAT and CDR2 is FQNNGV.

The TCR was taken from a man aged 40-49 years with acute COVID-19. This chain links TRBV11-2 with TRBJ2-2, with 9 bases that match TRBD2. Material: PBMCs or T cells enriched from blood (not recorded which). The CDR3 protein is CASSPPGAGGTGELFF. CDR3 DNA sequence: TGTGCCAGCAGCCCCCCAGGAGCGGGGGGAACCGGGGAGCTGTTTTTT. Together with reference TRBV11-2 and TRBJ2-2, the CDR3 gives the full variable domain: EAGVAQSPRYKIIEKRQSVAFWCNPISGHATLYWYQQILGQGPKLLIQFQNNGVVDDSQLPKDRFSAERLKGVDSTLKIQPAKLEDSAVYLCASSPPGAGGTGELFFGEGSRLTVL.